This is a list of T cell receptor beta chains from one sample in a study of blood T cell repertoires in COVID-19. Method: immunoSEQ multiplex PCR; TCRdb's copy keeps in-frame clones and lacks some. The repertoire holds under 450,000 clones, with 80% to 90% as singletons. Sequencing input: PBMCs or T cells enriched from blood (not recorded which). The origin of the receptors is a man aged 25 to 45 who had recovered from COVID-19. Each CDR3 is given with its conserved first and last residue. D genes are given only for firm matches. Size is stated for part of the rows, as once, few or many counts, or as a class when the clone is expanded.

d_gene | j_gene | abundance | v_gene | CDR3nt | CDR3aa
- | TRBJ1-3 | - | TRBV7-6 | TGTGCCAGCAGCTTAAGTCACGAGATCTCTGGAAACACCATATATTTT | CASSLSHEISGNTIYF
- | TRBJ1-1 | - | TRBV7-2 | TGTGCCAGCAGCTTTACGGGATACACTGAAGCTTTCTTT | CASSFTGYTEAFF
- | TRBJ2-5 | - | TRBV9 | TGTGCCAGCAGCGTAGGGGTTAGGATGGGAGCCCAAGAGACCCAGTACTTC | CASSVGVRMGAQETQYF
- | TRBJ1-5 | few | TRBV20-1 | TGCAGTGCTAGTGGGGGGGTCTGGGCCCAGCATTTT | CSASGGVWAQHF
- | TRBJ2-7 | - | TRBV5-4 | TGTGCCAGCAGCTTTCCTTCCGGGGTAGGCTACGAGCAGTACTTC | CASSFPSGVGYEQYF
TRBD2 | TRBJ2-1 | - | TRBV10-3 | TGTGCCATCAGTGAGACTAGCGGGGTGGGCAATGAGCAGTTCTTC | CAISETSGVGNEQFF
- | TRBJ2-7 | - | TRBV7-8 | TGTGCCAGCAGCTACAGACAGGTGACTTCCTACGAGCAGTACTTC | CASSYRQVTSYEQYF
- | TRBJ1-6 | - | TRBV12-3/TRBV12-4 | TGTGCCAGCAGTTTAGAAGGAGATTCACCCCTCCACTTT | CASSLEGDSPLHF
- | TRBJ2-7 | few | TRBV29-1 | TGCAGCGCCTCAAGGGGAACCTACGAGCAGTACTTC | CSASRGTYEQYF
- | TRBJ1-5 | - | TRBV1 | TGCACCAGCAGCCGGAAAGCAGGGGGCAATCAGCCCCAGCATTTT | CTSSRKAGGNQPQHF
TRBD1 | TRBJ1-4 | few | TRBV15 | TGTGCCACCAGCAGTCATAAGGGGGCAGCTATTAATGAAAAACTGTTTTTT | CATSSHKGAAINEKLFF
TRBD1 | TRBJ1-6 | once | TRBV5-1 | TGCGCCAGCAGCCCTTCCGGGGGACAGTTTTCCAATTCACCCCTCCACTTT | CASSPSGGQFSNSPLHF
- | TRBJ1-2 | - | TRBV7-2 | TGTGCCAGCAGCTCCGACACTCTCTATGGCTACACCTTC | CASSSDTLYGYTF
- | TRBJ2-5 | - | TRBV7-7 | TGTGCTAGCAGTCAGCACCCCGGGTCAGAAGGAGAGACCCAGTACTTC | CASSQHPGSEGETQYF
TRBD1 | TRBJ2-2 | once | TRBV18 | TGTGCCAGCTCACCCCCCGGACAGGGGATGGCCGGGGAGCTGTTTTTT | CASSPPGQGMAGELFF
- | TRBJ2-1 | - | TRBV9 | TGTGCCAGCAGCGGCCGCGGGTTGAGCTCCTACAATGAGCAGTTCTTC | CASSGRGLSSYNEQFF
- | TRBJ2-1 | - | TRBV6-5 | TGTGCCAGCAGTTACGAGGTCTCCCCCCGGGGCAATGAGCAGTTCTTC | CASSYEVSPRGNEQFF
TRBD1 | TRBJ2-6 | - | TRBV19 | TGTGCCAGCGCCGACAGGGTGAGGTCTGGGGCCAACGTCCTGACTTTC | CASADRVRSGANVLTF
TRBD1 | TRBJ2-2 | - | TRBV10-3 | TGTGCCATCAGTTACGTACAGGGGGTCGGGGAGCTGTTTTTT | CAISYVQGVGELFF
TRBD2 | TRBJ2-2 | - | TRBV6-5 | TGTGCCAGCAGGCAAGGACTAGCATATACCGGGGAGCTGTTTTTT | CASRQGLAYTGELFF
- | TRBJ1-1 | - | TRBV3-1/TRBV3-2 | TGTGCCAGCAGCCAGCGGGCCAACACTGAAGCTTTCTTT | CASSQRANTEAFF
- | TRBJ1-1 | - | TRBV7-9 | TGTGCCAGCAGCGCAAGACGGGACACTGAAGCTTTCTTT | CASSARRDTEAFF
- | TRBJ1-1 | - | TRBV29-1 | TGCAGCGTTGCAGGGATCAACACTGAAGCTTTCTTT | CSVAGINTEAFF
TRBD2 | TRBJ2-3 | once | TRBV10-3 | TGTGCCATCAGCTCAGGGAGGGGAGCGGCAGATACGCAGTATTTT | CAISSGRGAADTQYF
TRBD1 | TRBJ1-3 | - | TRBV18 | TGTGCCAGCTCACCAAGCGGGACAGGCTCTGGAAACACCATATATTTT | CASSPSGTGSGNTIYF
TRBD1 | TRBJ2-1 | - | TRBV24-1 | TGTGCCACCTTCCTGACCCTTCCGGGACAGGGGAAGGACAATGAGCAGTTCTTC | CATFLTLPGQGKDNEQFF
- | TRBJ1-1 | - | TRBV5-4 | TGTGCCAGCAGCTTGATGGGAGGCCCCACTGAAGCTTTCTTT | CASSLMGGPTEAFF
- | TRBJ2-7 | - | TRBV6-1 | TGTGCCAGCAGTGAAGGCCAAGGGGCGGCCTACGAGCAGTACTTC | CASSEGQGAAYEQYF
TRBD2 | TRBJ2-3 | - | TRBV5-5 | TGTGCCAGCAGCTTGGAGGGGCGGGGGGGAAATACGCAGTATTTT | CASSLEGRGGNTQYF
- | TRBJ2-7 | - | TRBV7-9 | TGTGCCAGCAGCTTCCGAGGCACAGGGGACTCGGGCGAGCAGTACTTC | CASSFRGTGDSGEQYF
- | TRBJ1-5 | once | TRBV19 | TGTGCCAGTAGCTCCCCGGGGGGGGGAAATCAGCCCCAGCATTTT | CASSSPGGGNQPQHF
TRBD2 | TRBJ2-5 | once | TRBV19 | TGTGCCAGTAGTATACTGGCTAGCGGAGAGACCCAGTACTTC | CASSILASGETQYF
- | TRBJ1-4 | - | TRBV11-2 | TGTGCCAGCAGCCCGGAGGTAGGGCGGACGTTGGTGTTTTTT | CASSPEVGRTLVFF
- | TRBJ1-1 | - | TRBV5-1 | TGCGCCACGAGGCCAGAGTCACTGAACACTGAAGCTTTCTTT | CATRPESLNTEAFF
- | TRBJ1-5 | - | TRBV6-5 | TGTGCCAGCATATACGCAGGGAGCAATCAGCCCCAGCATTTT | CASIYAGSNQPQHF
- | TRBJ1-5 | - | TRBV19 | TGTGCCAGTAGTACCCGAGACAATCAGCCCCAGCATTTT | CASSTRDNQPQHF
TRBD2 | TRBJ2-2 | - | TRBV6-5 | TGTGCCAGCAGTTACAATCACGGGGGGACCGGGGAGCTGTTTTTT | CASSYNHGGTGELFF
TRBD1 | TRBJ1-4 | once | TRBV27 | TGTGCCAGCACAGGACAGGGTTGGGAAAAACTGTTTTTT | CASTGQGWEKLFF
- | TRBJ1-6 | - | TRBV11-3 | TGTGCCAGCAGCCCGGGGACCGGAGGGGCCCTCCACTTT | CASSPGTGGALHF
TRBD1 | TRBJ1-2 | - | TRBV9 | TGTGCCAGCAGCGTCGGGACAGGGGGCTACTATGGCTACACCTTC | CASSVGTGGYYGYTF
- | TRBJ2-7 | few | TRBV11-2 | TGTGCCAGCAGCTTCGCCGCCATTATTCAAACAGACGGGACCTACGAGCAGTACTTC | CASSFAAIIQTDGTYEQYF
- | TRBJ2-7 | - | TRBV5-4 | TGTGCCAGCAGCTCTTCGGGGTCCTACGAGCAGTACTTC | CASSSSGSYEQYF
- | TRBJ1-1 | - | TRBV5-1 | TGCGCCAGCAGCTTCGCAGTGAACACTGAAGCTTTCTTT | CASSFAVNTEAFF
- | TRBJ1-3 | - | TRBV6-1 | TGTGCCAGCAGTGAGCACAGCTCTGGAAACACCATATATTTT | CASSEHSSGNTIYF
- | TRBJ2-3 | - | TRBV5-5 | TGTGCCAGCAGCTTCAAGGGACTGGGGGGACCCACAGATACGCAGTATTTT | CASSFKGLGGPTDTQYF
- | TRBJ1-3 | - | TRBV30 | TGTGCCTGGAGTGACAACTCTGGAAACACCATATATTTT | CAWSDNSGNTIYF
- | TRBJ1-1 | - | TRBV5-3 | TGTGCCAGAAGCTTGAGGCAAATGCTAGGAGCTTTCTTT | CARSLRQMLGAFF
- | TRBJ1-4 | - | TRBV7-9 | TGTGCCGGGGCAGGGCACGCAACTAATGAAAAACTGTTTTTT | CAGAGHATNEKLFF
- | TRBJ1-1 | - | TRBV19 | TGTGCCAGTAACCCGACAGGTTTGAACACTGAAGCTTTCTTT | CASNPTGLNTEAFF
TRBD1 | TRBJ2-7 | - | TRBV7-2 | TGTGCCAGCCGTCTGGGACAGGGTCCCTACGAGCAGTACTTC | CASRLGQGPYEQYF
- | TRBJ2-1 | - | TRBV3-1/TRBV3-2 | TGTGCCAGCAGCCAAGAACCGAATAGTCGGTACAATGAGCAGTTCTTC | CASSQEPNSRYNEQFF
TRBD1 | TRBJ1-2 | few | TRBV5-5 | TGTGCCAGCAGCCTGACAGGGGTGGGCTATGGCTACACCTTC | CASSLTGVGYGYTF
- | TRBJ1-2 | - | TRBV4-2 | TGTGCCAGCAGCCAAGAGCCAGGATACTCCTATGGCTACACCTTC | CASSQEPGYSYGYTF
- | TRBJ1-6 | - | TRBV27 | TGTGCCAGCGGCCGGGGGAATTCACCCCTCCACTTT | CASGRGNSPLHF
TRBD1 | TRBJ1-2 | - | TRBV5-1 | TGCGCCAGCAGCTTGAACCCGGGACAGGGTAGGACTATGGCTGGCTACACCTTC | CASSLNPGQGRTMAGYTF